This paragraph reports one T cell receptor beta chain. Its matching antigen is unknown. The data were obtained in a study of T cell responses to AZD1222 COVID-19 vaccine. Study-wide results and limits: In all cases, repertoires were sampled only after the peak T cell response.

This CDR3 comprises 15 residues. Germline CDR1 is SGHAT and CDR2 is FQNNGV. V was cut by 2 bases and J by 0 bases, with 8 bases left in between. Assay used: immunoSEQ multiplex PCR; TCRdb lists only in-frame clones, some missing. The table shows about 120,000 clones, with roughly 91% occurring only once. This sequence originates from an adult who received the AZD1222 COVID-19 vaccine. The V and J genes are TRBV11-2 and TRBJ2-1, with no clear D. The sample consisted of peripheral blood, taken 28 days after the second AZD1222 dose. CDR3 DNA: TGTGCCAGCAGCTTATCAACGCCCTCCTACAATGAGCAGTTCTTC. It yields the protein CASSLSTPSYNEQFF.